This entry describes one TCR beta chain. Its antigen remains unidentified. Per-base quality was not reported, and no clone a single base away is much larger than it. This record comes from a study of CD4 T cells in relation to SARS-CoV-2 and coronaviruses (TCRdb year 2021). Looking at the study overall: In the ViraFEST assay, PBMCs were grown with antigen for 10 days, and TCR beta CDR3s were then sequenced to identify antigen-specific clonal expansions. HLA restriction was mapped for shared crossreactive spike epitopes using patient-derived lymphoblastoid cell lines. An HIV-1 Nef peptide pool or a culture without peptide was used as the negative reference condition. Memory CD4+ T cell crossreactivity between SARS-CoV-2 and common cold coronavirus spike proteins was assessed at the TCR clonotype level in the study. A different, Illumina-based TCR-beta assay was used to sequence expansion assays from other donors in the study. The Adaptive Biotechnologies TCR-sequencing kit was used for samples from a few pre-COVID donors and for the naive versus memory experiments, whereas the other data were Illumina-based. The research as a whole found: Memory CD4+ clonotypes crossrecognizing SARS-CoV-2 and at least one common cold coronavirus spike were found in approximately 60% of donors. Crossreactivity analysis centred on spike protein, so crossreactivity against other viral proteins was not assessed. Small numbers of patients and of tested TCRs were a limitation of the study. Because no donor provided both pre-pandemic and post-infection samples, tracing the source of pre-existing responses was limited. Compared with monoreactive clones, crossreactive clones had significantly weaker SARS-CoV-2-driven expansion, a result consistent with antigenic imprinting.

A distance of 9 bases separates the germline ends of V and J, which lose 4 bases and 2 bases respectively. The germline V gene gives CDR1 as SGHRS and CDR2 as YFSETQ. The CDR3 runs 13 amino acids, cysteine and phenylalanine included. CDR3 DNA is the only sequence kept; it has 39 bases, read in frame from the first base. Receptor amplification or capture employed the immunoSEQ multiplex PCR assay. In the original analysis: During preprocessing, nonproductive sequences were removed, along with CDR3s that did not begin with C, did not end with F or W, or were shorter than 7 amino acids. Antigen-specific clonotypes were called with the MANAFEST web app, based on expansion relative to reference and other culture wells. A clone was considered positive if significant expansion relative to the reference culture was observed in 2 of 3 replicate wells at an FDR below 0.05. For a clone to be considered positive, significant expansion relative to all other tandem wells and an odds ratio above 5 were also required. CDR3 homology was quantified as pairwise Levenshtein distance, calculated with the stringdist R package after three terminal residues were trimmed from each end. The source is immuneACCESS, and TCRdb retained only in-frame sequences with V and J called. Part of the clones is not carried over; for the studies checked, unresolved V genes explain less than half of this, and the remainder is unexplained. D and trimming were read from the DNA, whereas the V and J calls and clone size are those reported in that table. The sample contains 9,500 to 12,000 clones, 81% of them found a single time. Of the sample, approximately 15% falls within the top ten clones.

CD4+ T cells from unexposed donors were collected before the COVID-19 pandemic (2011-2018). After around eleven days of culture, CD4+ T cells were isolated with the EasySep CD4+ T cell isolation kit. As far as cell numbers permitted, CD4+ T cells from unexposed donors were tested for reactivity against SARS-CoV-2 S and N as well as four spike pools from common cold coronaviruses. Each well received a few million PBMCs, cultured in IMDM supplemented with 5% human AB serum and around 10 IU/ml IL-2. Half of the culture medium was replaced with fresh IL-2-containing medium on days 3 and 7. In general, triplicate replicate wells were used for every peptide culture condition. The leukapheresis product for the unexposed donors was obtained through commercial purchase. Ficoll-Paque PLUS gradient centrifugation was used to isolate PBMCs from leukapheresis product or whole blood. The PBMCs went either fresh into the expansion assay or into cryopreservation at -140 degrees C. The QIAamp Micro DNA Kit was used to extract genomic DNA from the CD4+ T cells.

The source of this sequence is a human donor in good health. Sequencing was done on a sample of CD4+ T cells from PBMCs, cultured in vitro. Recombination connected TRBV5-1 to TRBJ1-2, and the D gene may be TRBD1, 6 bases matching. The DNA reads as follows: TGCGCCAGCAGCCCGACAGGAAACTATGGCTACACCTTC. This yields the protein CASSPTGNYGYTF.